This is a list of T cell receptor beta chains from one sample in a study of blood T cell repertoires in COVID-19. Produced via immunoSEQ multiplex PCR; TCRdb's table is partial and in-frame only. This sample has 350,000 to 450,000 clones, with around 87% found just once. The sequencing input was peripheral blood. These receptors were taken from a woman aged 55 to 70 with COVID-19, enrolled during active disease. Each CDR3 is given with its conserved first and last residue. Fields, in order: J gene, D gene, clone size, V gene, CDR3 protein, CDR3 DNA. The D gene is left open where the match is weak. Not every row has a clone size; where given, it reads once, few, many or a size class.

>TRBJ1-2|TRBD1|-|TRBV6-5
CASSTGQAYGYTF
TGTGCCAGCAGTACCGGACAGGCGTATGGCTACACCTTC
>TRBJ1-2|-|-|TRBV6-5
CASSLTGNYGYTF
TGTGCCAGCAGCCTGACCGGGAACTATGGCTACACCTTC
>TRBJ2-7|TRBD2|-|TRBV7-2
CASSLLATSGAGGYEQYF
TGTGCCAGCAGCTTATTGGCGACTAGCGGGGCGGGAGGCTACGAGCAGTACTTC
>TRBJ1-4|-|-|TRBV18
CASSPDSRNEKLFF
TGTGCCAGCTCACCCGACAGCCGTAATGAAAAACTGTTTTTT
>TRBJ2-3|TRBD2|-|TRBV9
CASSVVQGLAGGSTDTQYF
TGTGCCAGCAGCGTAGTCCAGGGACTAGCGGGGGGGAGCACAGATACGCAGTATTTT
>TRBJ2-3|-|-|TRBV30
CAWSRQVITDTQYF
TGTGCCTGGAGTAGGCAGGTGATCACAGATACGCAGTATTTT
>TRBJ2-2|-|-|TRBV27
CASSYQVTGELFF
TGTGCCAGCAGTTACCAGGTTACCGGGGAGCTGTTTTTT
>TRBJ1-2|TRBD1|-|TRBV19
CASYEQGTSYGYTF
TGTGCCAGCTATGAACAGGGGACTTCCTATGGCTACACCTTC
>TRBJ2-7|TRBD1|-|TRBV24-1
CATPYHWDRVGEQYF
TGTGCCACCCCGTATCATTGGGACAGGGTGGGCGAGCAGTACTTC
>TRBJ1-6|TRBD1|-|TRBV18
CASSTSARQGSNSPLHF
TGTGCCAGCTCTACATCGGCTCGACAGGGGTCCAATTCACCCCTCCACTTT
>TRBJ1-4|TRBD1|-|TRBV9
CASSGQGAGNEKLFF
TGTGCCAGCAGCGGACAGGGGGCGGGTAATGAAAAACTGTTTTTT
>TRBJ2-1|-|-|TRBV10-3
CAISVEGGYNEQFF
TGTGCCATCAGTGTCGAGGGAGGCTACAATGAGCAGTTCTTC
>TRBJ2-7|-|once|TRBV19
CASSITGSYEQYF
TGTGCCAGTAGTATAACGGGATCCTACGAGCAGTACTTC
>TRBJ2-2|TRBD1|once|TRBV7-2
CASSLGPRDRGGTGELFF
TGTGCCAGCAGCTTAGGCCCGAGGGACAGGGGTGGTACCGGGGAGCTGTTTTTT
>TRBJ1-4|-|-|TRBV28
CASRRDSLWEKLFF
TGTGCCAGCAGACGGGACTCCTTATGGGAAAAACTGTTTTTT
>TRBJ1-5|-|-|TRBV3-1/TRBV3-2
CASSQEGAAHQPQHF
TGTGCCAGCAGCCAAGAAGGGGCAGCCCATCAGCCCCAGCATTTT
>TRBJ2-2|TRBD1|-|TRBV6-5
CASSYRGPTGELFF
TGTGCCAGCAGTTACAGGGGGCCCACCGGGGAGCTGTTTTTT
>TRBJ2-3|-|-|TRBV28
CALSGAGVDVPDTQYF
TGTGCTCTCTCAGGGGCGGGTGTGGATGTGCCAGATACGCAGTATTTT
>TRBJ2-2|TRBD1|-|TRBV6-5
CASSPGQGAGELFF
TGTGCCAGCAGTCCGGGACAGGGGGCCGGGGAGCTGTTTTTT
>TRBJ2-1|-|-|TRBV6-5
CASREGPANNEQFF
TGTGCCAGCAGGGAGGGGCCCGCGAACAATGAGCAGTTCTTC
>TRBJ2-3|TRBD2|-|TRBV5-6
CASSWPSGGLSGTDTQYF
TGTGCCAGCAGCTGGCCCAGCGGGGGCCTTAGTGGCACAGATACGCAGTATTTT
>TRBJ1-3|-|-|TRBV19
CASSHLPRGSGNTIYF
TGTGCCAGTAGTCACCTACCCCGGGGATCTGGAAACACCATATATTTT
>TRBJ1-2|TRBD1|-|TRBV27
CASRGAGGIYGYTF
TGTGCCAGCAGAGGGGCAGGGGGGATCTATGGCTACACCTTC
>TRBJ2-7|-|-|TRBV15
CATSVREFYEQYF
TGTGCCACCAGCGTCCGGGAATTCTACGAGCAGTACTTC
>TRBJ2-5|-|-|TRBV3-1/TRBV3-2
CASHNGRAETQYF
TGTGCCAGCCATAATGGCAGGGCAGAGACCCAGTACTTC
>TRBJ2-3|-|-|TRBV7-7
CASSSAGLGDTQYF
TGTGCTAGCAGCTCGGCGGGGCTCGGAGATACGCAGTATTTT
>TRBJ1-3|-|-|TRBV11-2
CASSIRIVSGNTIYF
TGTGCCAGCAGCATCAGGATCGTCTCTGGAAACACCATATATTTT
>TRBJ2-5|-|-|TRBV11-2
CASSLDLGDLSITQYF
TGTGCCAGCAGCTTAGATTTAGGAGACCTTTCAATTACCCAGTACTTC
>TRBJ1-5|-|once|TRBV13
CASSLMGQNQPQHF
TGTGCCAGCAGCTTAATGGGACAAAATCAGCCCCAGCATTTT
>TRBJ2-7|-|-|TRBV2
CASRETSGVYEQYF
TGTGCCAGCAGGGAGACTTCAGGGGTATACGAGCAGTACTTC
>TRBJ2-5|TRBD2|-|TRBV11-3
CASSFSGVEGETQYF
TGTGCCAGCAGCTTTAGCGGGGTCGAGGGAGAGACCCAGTACTTC
>TRBJ2-2|-|-|TRBV6-4
CASRGGLDGELFF
TGTGCCAGCAGAGGGGGTTTGGACGGGGAGCTGTTTTTT
>TRBJ2-7|TRBD2|-|TRBV5-8
CASSASGGPHNHYEQYF
TGTGCCAGCAGCGCTAGCGGGGGCCCCCACAATCACTACGAGCAGTACTTC
>TRBJ2-7|TRBD1|-|TRBV27
CASSSRDRGRESYEQYF
TGTGCCAGCAGTTCCCGGGACAGGGGGCGCGAATCCTACGAGCAGTACTTC
>TRBJ1-5|-|-|TRBV10-3
CAISESEQPQHF
TGTGCCATCAGTGAGTCGGAGCAGCCCCAGCATTTT
>TRBJ2-7|-|-|TRBV19
CASSRMGAGSLAYEQYF
TGTGCCAGTAGTAGAATGGGTGCAGGGTCGTTGGCGTACGAGCAGTACTTC
>TRBJ2-1|-|-|TRBV9
CASSVDSPGGYNEQFF
TGTGCCAGCAGCGTAGATTCCCCTGGGGGGTACAATGAGCAGTTCTTC
>TRBJ1-1|-|-|TRBV6-5
CASMRDTMNTEAFF
TGTGCCAGCATGAGGGACACCATGAACACTGAAGCTTTCTTT
>TRBJ1-6|-|-|TRBV9
CASSVSGSYNSPLHF
TGTGCCAGCAGCGTCTCCGGTTCCTATAATTCACCCCTCCACTTT
>TRBJ2-2|-|-|TRBV3-1/TRBV3-2
CASSHAGGELFF
TGTGCCAGCAGCCACGCGGGGGGGGAGCTGTTTTTT
>TRBJ2-7|TRBD2|-|TRBV7-3
CASSLKGSGYYEQYF
TGTGCCAGCAGCTTAAAAGGTAGCGGGTACTACGAGCAGTACTTC
>TRBJ1-3|-|-|TRBV5-6
CASTSLALSGNTIYF
TGTGCCAGCACCTCGTTGGCTCTTTCTGGAAACACCATATATTTT